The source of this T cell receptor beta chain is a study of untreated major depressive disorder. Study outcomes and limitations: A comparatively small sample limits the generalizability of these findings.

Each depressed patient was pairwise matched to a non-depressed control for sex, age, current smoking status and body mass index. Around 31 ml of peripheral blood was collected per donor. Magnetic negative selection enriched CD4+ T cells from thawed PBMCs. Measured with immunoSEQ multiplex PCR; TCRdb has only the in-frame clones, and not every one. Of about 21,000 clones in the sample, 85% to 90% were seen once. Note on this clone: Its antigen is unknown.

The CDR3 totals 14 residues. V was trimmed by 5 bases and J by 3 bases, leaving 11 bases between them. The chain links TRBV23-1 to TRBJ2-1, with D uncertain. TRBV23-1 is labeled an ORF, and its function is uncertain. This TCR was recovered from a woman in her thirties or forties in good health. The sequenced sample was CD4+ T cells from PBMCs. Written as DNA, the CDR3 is TGCGCCAGCAGTAGTTTAGGGCTCTACAATGAGCAGTTCTTC. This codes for CASSSLGLYNEQFF.